The rows below give T cell receptor beta chains drawn from one sample of a study of glioma-infiltrating T cells. Using its own MiXCR run on the multiplex PCR reads, TCRdb lists one record per CDR3 protein. The sample lists approximately 110,000 distinct CDR3 sequences, approximately 25% occurring once. What was sequenced was glioma tissue, nonneoplastic brain tissue, or PBMCs (not recorded which). These receptors were obtained from a human donor with low-grade glioma or glioblastoma, undergoing nonglioma brain surgery, or in good health (not recorded which). Both conserved end residues are part of each CDR3. A D gene is named only where the DNA matches it firmly. Clone size is shown for a subset of rows, as once, few, many or a class of expanded clone.

J gene	D gene	V gene	clone size	CDR3 protein	CDR3 DNA
TRBJ1-2	.	TRBV5-4	.	CASSLGQSHQYGYTF	TGTGCCAGCAGCCTTGGACAGTCCCATCAATATGGCTACACCTTC
TRBJ2-1	TRBD2	TRBV18	many	CASSPPVLAGYNEQFF	TGTGCCAGCTCACCCCCGGTACTAGCGGGATACAATGAGCAGTTCTTC
TRBJ2-4	.	TRBV20-1	many	CSASPTALLAKNIQYF	TGCAGTGCTAGCCCGACAGCATTATTAGCCAAAAACATTCAGTACTTC
TRBJ1-4	.	TRBV4-3	.	CASSQKGGGRGEKLFF	TGCGCCAGCAGCCAAAAGGGGGGCGGCCGAGGTGAAAAACTGTTTTTT
TRBJ1-1	.	TRBV27	many	CASSFKGDWTEAFF	TGTGCCAGCAGTTTCAAGGGAGACTGGACTGAAGCTTTCTTT
TRBJ1-1	TRBD1	TRBV20-1	many	CSVKLTGERIFTEAFF	TGCAGTGTTAAACTAACAGGGGAGAGGATATTCACTGAAGCTTTCTTT
TRBJ1-5	.	TRBV28	many	CASRTGGNQPQHF	TGTGCCAGCAGGACAGGAGGAAATCAGCCCCAGCATTTT
TRBJ2-7	TRBD1	TRBV4-1	few	CASTPPGTGGASEQYF	TGCGCCAGCACCCCTCCCGGGACAGGGGGCGCGTCCGAGCAGTACTTC
TRBJ2-7	.	TRBV18	many	CASSPAVTYEQYF	TGTGCCAGCTCACCGGCCGTCACCTACGAGCAGTACTTC
TRBJ1-2	TRBD1	TRBV20-1	many	CSALPGQGNYGYTF	TGCAGTGCTCTTCCGGGACAGGGTAACTATGGCTACACCTTC
TRBJ2-1	TRBD2	TRBV27	.	CASSLGLAINYEQFF	TGTGCCAGCAGTCTCGGACTAGCGATTAACTATGAGCAGTTCTTC
TRBJ2-5	TRBD1	TRBV28	many	CASSAPGQGFQETQYF	TGTGCCAGCAGTGCACCGGGACAGGGGTTCCAAGAGACCCAGTACTTC
TRBJ1-5	.	TRBV14	few	CASSQDRERDYNQPQHF	TGTGCCAGCAGCCAAGATCGGGAACGGGACTACAATCAGCCCCAGCATTTT
TRBJ1-1	.	TRBV20-1	many	CSAVDSLNTEAFF	TGCAGTGCTGTGGACAGCTTGAACACTGAAGCTTTCTTT
TRBJ2-7	.	TRBV20-1	many	CSAEITQTEQYF	TGCAGTGCTGAGATAACCCAAACCGAGCAGTACTTC
TRBJ2-7	TRBD1	TRBV27	many	CASRKGRRDRVYEQYF	TGTGCCAGCAGAAAAGGACGCCGGGACAGGGTTTACGAGCAGTACTTC
TRBJ1-5	.	TRBV12-3/TRBV12-4	.	CASSNKGLGISGQPQHF	TGTGCCAGCAGCAATAAGGGCCTGGGAATATCGGGTCAGCCCCAGCATTTT
TRBJ1-1	.	TRBV7-2	.	CASSLTRDAEAFF	TGTGCAAGCAGCTTGACTCGGGATGCTGAAGCTTTCTTT
TRBJ1-2	.	TRBV20-1	many	CSVGRGGYGYTF	TGCAGTGTTGGAAGGGGCGGCTATGGCTACACCTTC
TRBJ1-6	.	TRBV7-2	few	CASSSAASSNSPLHF	TGTGCCAGCAGTTCAGCGGCCAGCAGTAATTCACCCCTCCACTTT
TRBJ2-2	.	TRBV27	many	CASSKTAYTGELFF	TGTGCCAGCAGTAAAACGGCCTACACCGGGGAGCTGTTTTTT
TRBJ1-1	.	TRBV4-3	few	CASSQDRQGLVNTEAFF	TGCGCCAGCAGCCAAGACAGGCAGGGTTTGGTCAACACTGAAGCTTTCTTT
TRBJ2-3	TRBD2	TRBV14	few	CASSQAGLAGADTQYF	TGTGCCAGCAGCCAGGCTGGACTAGCGGGAGCAGATACGCAGTATTTT
TRBJ2-7	.	TRBV12-3/TRBV12-4	few	CASSFWTASEQYF	TGTGCCAGCAGTTTCTGGACAGCTAGCGAGCAGTACTTC
TRBJ2-2	TRBD2	TRBV19	many	CASSIGAGEVTGELFF	TGTGCCAGTAGTATAGGAGCGGGAGAGGTCACCGGGGAGCTGTTTTTT
TRBJ1-4	.	TRBV29-1	.	CSVEGPGWGGKATNEKLFF	TGCAGCGTTGAAGGCCCCGGGTGGGGGGGAAAAGCAACTAATGAAAAACTGTTTTTT
TRBJ1-1	.	TRBV6-2/TRBV6-3	many	CASSPGGTLNTEAFF	TGTGCCAGCAGTCCTGGAGGGACATTAAACACTGAAGCTTTCTTT
TRBJ2-7	.	TRBV29-1	.	CSVAQGPYEQYF	TGCAGCGTTGCTCAGGGTCCCTACGAGCAGTACTTC
TRBJ1-2	.	TRBV3-1	many	CASSQYDEGYTF	TGTGCCAGCAGCCAATACGACGAAGGCTACACCTTC
TRBJ2-7	.	TRBV6-1	many	CASRTGTGSYEQYF	TGTGCCAGCCGTACCGGGACGGGATCCTACGAGCAGTACTTC
TRBJ2-1	.	TRBV2	many	CASMREGGNEQFF	TGTGCCAGCATGAGGGAGGGGGGAAATGAGCAGTTCTTC
TRBJ2-1	.	TRBV24-1	many	CATSDADSYNEQFF	TGTGCCACCAGTGATGCCGATTCCTACAATGAGCAGTTCTTC
TRBJ1-6	.	TRBV7-9	few	CASSLGDRSPLHF	TGTGCCAGCAGCTTAGGGGATCGCTCACCCCTCCACTTT
TRBJ1-2	.	TRBV2	many	CASRMNYGYTF	TGTGCCAGTCGAATGAACTATGGCTACACCTTC
TRBJ2-7	TRBD1	TRBV29-1	.	CSVARQGARDEQYF	TGCAGCGTCGCAAGACAGGGGGCGCGCGACGAGCAGTACTTC
TRBJ2-7	.	TRBV10-3	few	CAISESVASNEQYF	TGTGCCATCAGTGAGTCCGTGGCCAGTAACGAGCAGTACTTC
TRBJ2-7	.	TRBV5-1	many	CASSLVVSYEQYF	TGCGCCAGCAGCTTGGTTGTCTCCTACGAGCAGTACTTC
TRBJ2-7	.	TRBV4-1	many	CASSQVSGDYEQYF	TGCGCCAGCAGCCAAGTTTCGGGAGACTACGAGCAGTACTTC
TRBJ1-5	.	TRBV7-2	many	CASRQGQEPQHF	TGTGCCAGCAGACAGGGCCAGGAGCCCCAGCATTTT
TRBJ1-4	TRBD1	TRBV20-1	many	CSARRRGNNEKLFF	TGCAGTGCTAGACGCAGGGGGAATAATGAAAAACTGTTTTTT
TRBJ2-3	TRBD1	TRBV29-1	few	CSGGQGARTDTQYF	TGCAGCGGAGGACAGGGGGCGCGTACAGATACGCAGTATTTT
TRBJ1-1	.	TRBV3-1	.	CASSQGRVGSNAEAFF	TGTGCCAGCAGCCAAGGGCGCGTCGGCTCGAACGCTGAAGCTTTCTTT
TRBJ2-5	.	TRBV15	.	CDTSRAGLETQYF	TGTGACACAAGCAGAGCAGGGTTAGAGACCCAGTACTTC
TRBJ2-1	.	TRBV6-1	few	CAPSVGYNEQFF	TGTGCCCCCTCGGTCGGATACAATGAGCAGTTCTTC
TRBJ2-7	.	TRBV5-1	.	CASSLTGDTYEQYF	TGCGCCAGCAGCTTGACCGGAGACACCTACGAGCAGTACTTC
TRBJ1-1	TRBD1	TRBV7-2	many	CASSPRQGPNTEAFF	TGTGCCAGCAGCCCACGACAGGGCCCAAACACTGAAGCTTTCTTT
TRBJ2-5	.	TRBV3-1	.	CASSYSRSRILQETQYF	TGTGCCAGCAGCTACTCAAGAAGCAGGATCCTTCAAGAGACCCAGTACTTC
TRBJ2-3	TRBD1	TRBV11-2	few	CASSLGQGSADTQYF	TGTGCCAGCAGCTTGGGACAGGGCTCCGCAGATACGCAGTATTTT
TRBJ2-6	.	TRBV4-3	many	CASSQGLQQGTSGANVLTF	TGCGCCAGCAGCCAAGGGCTACAACAGGGAACCTCTGGGGCCAACGTCCTGACTTTC
TRBJ2-7	.	TRBV18	.	CASSPPVAIYEQYF	TGTGCCAGCTCACCACCGGTAGCGATCTACGAGCAGTACTTC
TRBJ2-7	.	TRBV3-1	many	CASSQGSKHNEQYF	TGTGCCAGCAGCCAAGGTTCTAAGCACAACGAGCAGTACTTC
TRBJ1-1	.	TRBV29-1	.	CSVGRGGTEAFF	TGCAGCGTTGGCAGGGGAGGCACTGAAGCTTTCTTT
TRBJ1-5	.	TRBV2	.	CSSSPAGYSNQPQHF	TGTTCCAGCAGCCCCGCAGGGTATAGCAATCAGCCCCAGCATTTT
TRBJ2-3	TRBD2	TRBV2	many	CASEPAGVGTDTQYF	TGTGCCAGCGAACCCGCGGGAGTGGGCACAGATACGCAGTATTTT
TRBJ2-7	.	TRBV6-1	many	CASAFRGISDEQYF	TGTGCCAGCGCATTTCGGGGGATTAGCGACGAGCAGTACTTC
TRBJ1-2	.	TRBV19	many	CASSIQAYGYTF	TGTGCCAGTAGTATACAGGCCTATGGCTACACCTTC
TRBJ2-3	.	TRBV6-1	many	CASSTRNRRKDTQYF	TGTGCCAGCAGTACCAGGAATAGGCGGAAAGATACGCAGTATTTT
TRBJ2-3	.	TRBV19	few	CASSRARDTQYF	TGTGCCAGTAGCCGGGCCCGCGATACGCAGTATTTT
TRBJ1-4	.	TRBV6-6	many	CASSYAYNEKLFF	TGTGCCAGCAGTTACGCCTATAATGAAAAACTGTTTTTT
TRBJ1-2	.	TRBV2	.	CASSPIDSNYGYTF	TGTGCCAGCAGTCCCATAGACAGTAACTATGGCTACACCTTC